The source of this T cell receptor (beta chain) is a study of cytomegalovirus exposure and HLA in healthy donors. This clone turned up a few times. Using immunoSEQ multiplex PCR, the repertoire was profiled, and TCRdb retains in-frame clones only, with some absent. The repertoire holds 300,000 to 400,000 clones, with 70% to 90% as singletons. The CDR3 covers 14 residues. The junction had 6 bases not matched to a gene; V was cut back by 5 bases and J by 5 bases. In germline, CDR1 is SGHVS, CDR2 FNYEAQ. This TCR was recovered from a woman under 30 in good health and CMV-seronegative. Sequencing was carried out using PBMCs. The chain employs TRBV7-6 and TRBJ2-5, with TRBD1 matching over 9 bases. The CDR3 loop is CASSTGQGRETQYF. The DNA for the CDR3 is TGTGCCAGCAGCACTGGACAGGGGAGGGAGACCCAGTACTTC.